This T cell receptor (beta chain) is from a study of memory CD8 T cells in hepatitis C reinfection. Study as a whole: A couple of donors resolved primary infection, then developed chronic reinfection.

Sequenced by immunoSEQ multiplex PCR; TCRdb stores in-frame clones only, minus some. The top ten clones hold 20% to 25% of a sample with about 6,000 clones, around 89% of them seen once. The germline V gene has CDR1 SGHRS and CDR2 YFSETQ. J gave up 4 bases and V 4 bases, and 7 bases lay outside the gene matches. The length of the CDR3 is 15 residues. Sample time point: pre-reinfection, 55 to 20 weeks before reinfection detection. The sorted cells went straight to TCR sequencing with no prior in vitro expansion. A couple of donors provided sorted CD3+ CD8+ CD45RO- naive CD8 T cells at all three reinfection time points.

Material: naive CD8+ T cells sorted from blood. This sequence was found in a man in his fifties or sixties with hepatitis C virus infection. The chain links TRBV5-1 to TRBJ2-5; 10 positions match TRBD1. CDR3 amino acids: CASSLRGQGGETQYF. In DNA, the CDR3 is TGCGCCAGCAGCCTAAGAGGACAGGGGGGAGAGACCCAGTACTTC.